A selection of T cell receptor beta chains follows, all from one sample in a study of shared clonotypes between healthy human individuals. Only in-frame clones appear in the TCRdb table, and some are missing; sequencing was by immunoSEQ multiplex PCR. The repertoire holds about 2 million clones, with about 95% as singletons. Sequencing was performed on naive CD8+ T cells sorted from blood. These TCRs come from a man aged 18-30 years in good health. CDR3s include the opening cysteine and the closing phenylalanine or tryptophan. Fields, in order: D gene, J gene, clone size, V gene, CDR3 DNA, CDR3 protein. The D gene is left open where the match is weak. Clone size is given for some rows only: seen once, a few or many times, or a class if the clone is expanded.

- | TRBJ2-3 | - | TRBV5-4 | TGTGCCAGCAGCATGAGGGCTAGCGGCACAGATACGCAGTATTTT | CASSMRASGTDTQYF
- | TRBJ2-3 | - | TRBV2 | TGTGCCAGCAGTGAATGGAGGGATCGGACAGATACGCAGTATTTT | CASSEWRDRTDTQYF
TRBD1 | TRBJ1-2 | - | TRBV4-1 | TGCGCCAGCAGCCAGACCGGGACAGGGAACTATGGCTACACCTTC | CASSQTGTGNYGYTF
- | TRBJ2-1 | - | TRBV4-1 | TGCGCCAGCAGCCCCCCCCCTGTCGGGAGCTCCTACAATGAGCAGTTCTTC | CASSPPPVGSSYNEQFF
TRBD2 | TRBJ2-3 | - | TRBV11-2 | TGTGCCAGCAGCCCAGGCCCTAGCGGGGGGGCAGATACGCAGTATTTT | CASSPGPSGGADTQYF
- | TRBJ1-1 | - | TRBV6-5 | TGTGCCAGCAGCCTCATGCCGGGGGGCACTGAAGCTTTCTTT | CASSLMPGGTEAFF
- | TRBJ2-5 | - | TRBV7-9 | TGTGCCAGCGGACACCTCCAAGAGACCCAGTACTTC | CASGHLQETQYF
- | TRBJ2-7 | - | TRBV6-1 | TGTGCCAGCAGTGGAGGGTTTTTTTACGAGCAGTACTTC | CASSGGFFYEQYF
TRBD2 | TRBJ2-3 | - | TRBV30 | TGTGCCTGGAGTCCTGGGGTAGCGGGAGACACAGATACGCAGTATTTT | CAWSPGVAGDTDTQYF
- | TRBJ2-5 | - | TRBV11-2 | TGTGCCAGCAGCCTGGCCGGGGGACAAGAGACCCAGTACTTC | CASSLAGGQETQYF
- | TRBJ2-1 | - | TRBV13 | TGTGCCAGCAGCTTAGGTGCGGGGAGCTCCTACAATGAGCAGTTCTTC | CASSLGAGSSYNEQFF
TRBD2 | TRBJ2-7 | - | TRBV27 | TGTGCCAGCAGACCCGATCCGGGACTAGCGACGCCTTACGAGCAGTACTTC | CASRPDPGLATPYEQYF
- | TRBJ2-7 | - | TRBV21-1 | TGTGCCAGCACAGTACGTGGGGCAGGGGGCCCCTACGAGCAGTACTTC | CASTVRGAGGPYEQYF
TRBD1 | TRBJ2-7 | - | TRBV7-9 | TGTGCCAGCAGCGGGCAGGGGGCCTACGAGCAGTACTTC | CASSGQGAYEQYF
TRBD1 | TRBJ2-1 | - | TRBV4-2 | TGTGCCAGCAGCGAGGCAGGGGGAGTCAATGAGCAGTTCTTC | CASSEAGGVNEQFF
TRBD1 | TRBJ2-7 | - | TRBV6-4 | TGTGCCAGCAGTCCCGGGACAGGTTCCTACGAGCAGTACTTC | CASSPGTGSYEQYF
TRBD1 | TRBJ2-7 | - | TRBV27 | TGTGCCAGCAGTTCCGGACAGGGGAACGAGCAGTACTTC | CASSSGQGNEQYF
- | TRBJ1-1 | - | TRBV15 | TGTGCCACCAGCACCGGGCCTGAGGACACTGAAGCTTTCTTT | CATSTGPEDTEAFF
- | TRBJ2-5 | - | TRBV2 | TGTGCCAGCAGTGTTCGGAAGTACCAAGAGACCCAGTACTTC | CASSVRKYQETQYF
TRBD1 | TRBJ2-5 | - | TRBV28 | TGTGCCAGCAATCAAGGGACAGAAGAGACCCAGTACTTC | CASNQGTEETQYF
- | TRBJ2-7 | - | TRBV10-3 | TGTGCCATCAGCGTGGCGGGGAGCTCCTACGAGCAGTACTTC | CAISVAGSSYEQYF
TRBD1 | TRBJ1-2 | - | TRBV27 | TGTGCCAGCAGACGGACAGGGGGAATCTTTGGCTACACCTTC | CASRRTGGIFGYTF
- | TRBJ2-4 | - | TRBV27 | TGTGCCAGCAGTTGGAGTCAGAGCGGTAACATTCAGTACTTC | CASSWSQSGNIQYF
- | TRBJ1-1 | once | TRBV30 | TGTGCCTGGGGCGGCGAGACTGAAGCTTTCTTT | CAWGGETEAFF
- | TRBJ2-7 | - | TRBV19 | TGTGCCAGTAGTATGGCGGGGGCCGCCTACGAGCAGTACTTC | CASSMAGAAYEQYF
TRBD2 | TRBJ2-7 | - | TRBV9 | TGTGCCAGCAGCTTAAGCGGGAGCTACGAGCAGTACTTC | CASSLSGSYEQYF
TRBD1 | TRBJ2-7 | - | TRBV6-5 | TGTGCCAGCAGAAATGGACAGGGGGCGTCCCTCGAGCAGTACTTC | CASRNGQGASLEQYF
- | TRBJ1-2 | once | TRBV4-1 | TGCGCCAGCAGCCAGCCCGGTCTATGGACAGACCCCGAAGGTGGCTACACCTTC | CASSQPGLWTDPEGGYTF
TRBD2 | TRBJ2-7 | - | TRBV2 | TGTGCCAGCAGTGAGGGGAGCGGGAGGCAGGCCTACGAGCAGTACTTC | CASSEGSGRQAYEQYF
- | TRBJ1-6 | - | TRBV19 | TGTGCCAGTAGTATGGACAGCTCCTATAATTCACCCCTCCACTTT | CASSMDSSYNSPLHF